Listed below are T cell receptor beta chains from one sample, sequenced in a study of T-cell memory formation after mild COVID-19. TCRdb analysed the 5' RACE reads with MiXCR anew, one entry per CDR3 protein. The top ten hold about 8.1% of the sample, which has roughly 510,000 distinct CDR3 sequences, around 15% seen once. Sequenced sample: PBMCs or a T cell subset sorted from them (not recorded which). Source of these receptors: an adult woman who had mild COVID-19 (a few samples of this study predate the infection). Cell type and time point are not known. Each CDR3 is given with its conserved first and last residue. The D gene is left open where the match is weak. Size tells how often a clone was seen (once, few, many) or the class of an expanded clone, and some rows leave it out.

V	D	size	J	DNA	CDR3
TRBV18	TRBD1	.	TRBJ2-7	TGTGCCAGCTCAAGGGACAGTAACGAGCAGTACTTC	CASSRDSNEQYF
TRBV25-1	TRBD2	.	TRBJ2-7	TGTGCCAGCAGTGACCCTGGAGCGGGAATCCCCTACGAGCAGTACTTC	CASSDPGAGIPYEQYF
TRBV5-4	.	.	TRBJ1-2	TGTGCCAGCAGCCCCGCAGGGGCGAATGGCTACACCTTC	CASSPAGANGYTF
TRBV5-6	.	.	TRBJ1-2	TGTGCCAGCAGCCAATCGGCATATGGCTACACCTTC	CASSQSAYGYTF
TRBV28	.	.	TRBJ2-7	TGTGCCAGCACCGACCAAGGGTTTCCCTCCTACGAGCAGTACTTC	CASTDQGFPSYEQYF
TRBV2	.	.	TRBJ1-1	TGTGCCAGCAGTGAAGCGCTTTTGTCTACGGCCGCGGGAGACACTGAAGCTTTCTTT	CASSEALLSTAAGDTEAFF
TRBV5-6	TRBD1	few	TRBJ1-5	TGTGCCAGCAGCGGGAGGACAGGGCCCTATAGCAATCAGCCCCAGCATTTT	CASSGRTGPYSNQPQHF
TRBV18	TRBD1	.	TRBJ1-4	TGTGCCAGCTCACCACCTTCGACAGGGCTTTATGAAAAACTGTTTTTT	CASSPPSTGLYEKLFF
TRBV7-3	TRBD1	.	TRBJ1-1	TGTGCCAGCAGTACCGGACAGGGAACTGAAGCTTTCTTT	CASSTGQGTEAFF
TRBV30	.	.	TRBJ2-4	TGTGCCTGGAGTCCTATCAAAAACATTCAGTACTTC	CAWSPIKNIQYF
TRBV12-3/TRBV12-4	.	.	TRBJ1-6	TGTGCCAGCAGTTTACAGGGATATTCACCCCTCCACTTT	CASSLQGYSPLHF
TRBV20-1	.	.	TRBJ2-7	TGCAGTGCTAGAGTATCAGGGTTTCTCTCCTACGAGCAGTACTTC	CSARVSGFLSYEQYF
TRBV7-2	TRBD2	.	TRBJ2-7	TGTGCCAGCACTCCACCCGGGACTAGCGGGAGAAAGTACGAGCAGTACTTC	CASTPPGTSGRKYEQYF
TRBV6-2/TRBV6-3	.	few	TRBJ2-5	TGTGCCAGCAGACAAGCACAGGGTACCCAGTACTTC	CASRQAQGTQYF
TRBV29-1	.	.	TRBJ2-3	TGCAGCGTTGAAAAATCTAGCACAGATACGCAGTATTTT	CSVEKSSTDTQYF
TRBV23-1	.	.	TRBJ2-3	TGCGCCAGCGCCCGAAGGAGGGGTGCCGCAGATACGCAGTATTTT	CASARRRGAADTQYF
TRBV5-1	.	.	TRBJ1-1	TGCGCCAGCAGCTTCTCTCCCCCGGGCCAGGCCCTCCCTGAAGCTTTCTTT	CASSFSPPGQALPEAFF
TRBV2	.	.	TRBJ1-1	TGTGCCAGCAGAGACTGGGACACCCAGAACACTGAAGCTTTCTTT	CASRDWDTQNTEAFF
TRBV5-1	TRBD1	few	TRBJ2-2	TGCGCCAGCAGCTTGGACAGGGGTTACACCGGGGAGCTGTTTTTT	CASSLDRGYTGELFF
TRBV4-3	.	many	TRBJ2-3	TGCGCCAGCAGCCCTGGTGGGGCAGGAGATACGCAGTATTTT	CASSPGGAGDTQYF
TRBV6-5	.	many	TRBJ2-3	TGTGCCAGCAGTTACCGGGACGGAAGCACAGATACGCAGTATTTT	CASSYRDGSTDTQYF
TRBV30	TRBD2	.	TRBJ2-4	TGTGCCTGGAGTGTTTTAGGACTAGCGGGATATAAAAACATTCAGTACTTC	CAWSVLGLAGYKNIQYF
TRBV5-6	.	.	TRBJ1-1	TGTGCCAGCAGCTTGGCGGCTGATACATCCTATCCTGAAGCTTTCTTT	CASSLAADTSYPEAFF
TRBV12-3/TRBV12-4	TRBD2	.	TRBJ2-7	TGTGCCAGCAGATTTAGCGGGAGCACAGACGAGCAGTACTTC	CASRFSGSTDEQYF
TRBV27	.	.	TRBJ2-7	TGTGCCAGCAGTCACCGAGGGGGGCCCTCCTACGAGCAGTACTTC	CASSHRGGPSYEQYF
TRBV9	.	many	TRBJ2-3	TGTGCCAGCAGCCCGAGGGCCCCTACAGATACGCAGTATTTT	CASSPRAPTDTQYF
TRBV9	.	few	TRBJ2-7	TGTGCCAGCAGCGTAGATGGCCGCCGATACGAGCAGTACTTC	CASSVDGRRYEQYF
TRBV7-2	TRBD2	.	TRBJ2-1	TGTGCCAGCAGCTTGGGTCCTAGCGGGAGGAAAGATGAGCAGTTCTTC	CASSLGPSGRKDEQFF